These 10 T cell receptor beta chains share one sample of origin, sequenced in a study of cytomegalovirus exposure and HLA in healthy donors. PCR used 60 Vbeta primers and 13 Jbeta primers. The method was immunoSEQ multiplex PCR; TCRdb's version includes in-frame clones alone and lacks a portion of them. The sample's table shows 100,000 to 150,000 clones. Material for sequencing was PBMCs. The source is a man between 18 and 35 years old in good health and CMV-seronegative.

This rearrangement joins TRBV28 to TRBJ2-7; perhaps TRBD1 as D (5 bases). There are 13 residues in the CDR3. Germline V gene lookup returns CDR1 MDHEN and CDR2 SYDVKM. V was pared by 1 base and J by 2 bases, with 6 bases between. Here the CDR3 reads CASSLLTAYEQYF. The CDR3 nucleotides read TGTGCCAGCAGTTTATTGACAGCCTACGAGCAGTACTTC.

The CDR3 sequence: CASTPMRNNEKLFF. CDR3 DNA: TGTGCCAGCACACCGATGCGGAATAATGAAAAACTGTTTTTT. V and J are TRBV28 and TRBJ1-4; D is undetermined. Germline assignment: CDR1 MDHEN and CDR2 SYDVKM. Trimming took 7 bases from V and 4 from J, leaving 13 bases between them. The CDR3 consists of 14 residues.

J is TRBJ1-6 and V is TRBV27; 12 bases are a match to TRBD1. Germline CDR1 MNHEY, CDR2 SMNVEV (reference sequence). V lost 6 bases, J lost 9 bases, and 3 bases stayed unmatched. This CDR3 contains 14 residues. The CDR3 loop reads CASRPGQGASPLHF. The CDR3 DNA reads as TGTGCCAGCAGACCGGGACAGGGGGCTTCACCCCTCCACTTT.

The chain's CDR3 is CASSLFLSTGFSGANVLTF. In DNA form, the CDR3 reads TGTGCCAGCAGCTTGTTCCTATCCACAGGTTTCTCTGGGGCCAACGTCCTGACTTTC. V and J are TRBV11-2 and TRBJ2-6; possibly TRBD1 for D (5 bases). Per the germline V gene, CDR1 is SGHAT and CDR2 is FQNNGV. The V gene lost 3 bases and the J gene lost 0 bases, with 18 bases spanning the gap. The CDR3 totals 19 residues.

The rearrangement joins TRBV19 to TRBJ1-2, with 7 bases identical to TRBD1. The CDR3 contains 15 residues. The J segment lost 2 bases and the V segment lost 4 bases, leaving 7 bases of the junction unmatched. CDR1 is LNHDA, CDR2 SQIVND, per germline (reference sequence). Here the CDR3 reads CASSTPVQGNYGYTF. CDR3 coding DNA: TGTGCCAGTAGTACGCCGGTACAGGGGAACTATGGCTACACCTTC. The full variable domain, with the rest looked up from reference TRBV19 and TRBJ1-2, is DGGITQSPKYLFRKEGQNVTLSCEQNLNHDAMYWYRQDPGQGLRLIYYSQIVNDFQKGDIAEGYSVSREKKESFPLTVTSAQKNPTAFYLCASSTPVQGNYGYTFGSGTRLTVV.

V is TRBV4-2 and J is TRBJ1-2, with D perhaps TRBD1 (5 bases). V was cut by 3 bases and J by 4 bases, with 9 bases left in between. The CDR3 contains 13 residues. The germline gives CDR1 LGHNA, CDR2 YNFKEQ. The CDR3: CASSQSRGYGYTF. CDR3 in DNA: TGTGCCAGCAGCCAGTCAAGGGGCTATGGCTACACCTTC.

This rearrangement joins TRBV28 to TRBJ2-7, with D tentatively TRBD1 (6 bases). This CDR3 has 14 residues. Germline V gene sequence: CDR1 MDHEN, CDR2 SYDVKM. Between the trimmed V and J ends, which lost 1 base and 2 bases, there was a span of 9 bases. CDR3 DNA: TGTGCCAGCAGTTTATCAGGGGTCGCCTACGAGCAGTACTTC. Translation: CASSLSGVAYEQYF.

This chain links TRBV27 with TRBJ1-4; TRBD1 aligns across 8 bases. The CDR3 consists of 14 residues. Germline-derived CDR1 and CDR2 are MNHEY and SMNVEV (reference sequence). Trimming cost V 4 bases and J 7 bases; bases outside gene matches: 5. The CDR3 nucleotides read TGTGCCAGCAGTTCTCAGGGGGCGGGTGAAAAACTGTTTTTT. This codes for CASSSQGAGEKLFF.

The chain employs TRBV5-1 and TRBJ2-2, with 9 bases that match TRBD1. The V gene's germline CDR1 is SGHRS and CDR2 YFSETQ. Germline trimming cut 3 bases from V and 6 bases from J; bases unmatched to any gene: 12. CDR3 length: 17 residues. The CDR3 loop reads CASSYTGGEVRPGELFF. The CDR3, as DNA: TGCGCCAGCAGCTACACAGGGGGCGAGGTCCGCCCCGGGGAGCTGTTTTTT.

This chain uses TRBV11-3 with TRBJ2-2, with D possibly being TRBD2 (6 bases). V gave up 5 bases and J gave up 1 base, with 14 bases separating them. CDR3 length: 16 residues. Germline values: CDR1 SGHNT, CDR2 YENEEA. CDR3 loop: CASSRVRTKNTGELFF. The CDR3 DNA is TGTGCCAGCAGCCGGGTTAGGACTAAGAACACCGGGGAGCTGTTTTTT.